Presented here are 22 T cell receptor beta chains from one specimen sequenced in a study of blood T cell repertoires in COVID-19. The assay was immunoSEQ multiplex PCR, and TCRdb's table has in-frame clones only and misses some. The sample has more than 130,000 clones, roughly 89% seen once. Material for sequencing was peripheral blood. These receptor sequences come from a middle-aged woman with acute or convalescent COVID-19.

This rearrangement joins TRBV27 to TRBJ2-7, with D unclear. Germline V gene data show CDR1 as MNHEY and CDR2 as SMNVEV (reference sequence). The CDR3 length is 14 residues. Trimming stripped 3 bases from V and 2 bases from J, with 11 bases between. The CDR3 DNA reads TGTGCCAGCAGTTTTGGTTGGGCCCCCTACGAGCAGTACTTC. Translating it yields CASSFGWAPYEQYF.

The gene calls are TRBV7-2 and TRBJ2-7; perhaps TRBD2 as D (6 bases). CDR1 is SGHTA, CDR2 FQGNSA, per germline. CDR3 length: 15 amino acids. Trimming took off 4 bases at V and 0 bases at J, with 13 bases between the two ends. CDR3 bases: TGTGCCAGCAGCTCGGGACTTCTGAGCTCCTACGAGCAGTACTTC. This sequence encodes CASSSGLLSSYEQYF.

This clone showed up just a few times. The chain couples TRBV28 to TRBJ1-6, with unresolved D. CDR1 is MDHEN and CDR2 is SYDVKM in the germline V gene. V was cut by 1 base and J by 7 bases, with 17 bases left in between. CDR3 length: 17 amino acids. The CDR3 sequence is CASSLSQVSRLNSPLHF. CDR3 DNA sequence: TGTGCCAGCAGTTTATCTCAGGTCTCAAGGCTCAATTCACCCCTCCACTTT.

To note about this clone: Other DNA sequences in this sample translate to the same CDR3. This sequence joins TRBV10-3 and TRBJ2-5; 7 bases align to TRBD2. Germline V gene data show CDR1 as ENHRY and CDR2 as SYGVKD. Trimming removed 4 bases from V and 4 bases from J; junction bases left unmatched: 3. This CDR3 comprises 13 residues. In DNA form, the CDR3 reads TGTGCCATCAGTGGGGGGGGTGGAGAGACCCAGTACTTC. Translating it yields CAISGGGGETQYF.

The chain has TRBV5-1 and TRBJ1-1; D uncertain. Trimming stripped 3 bases from V and 4 bases from J, with 4 bases between. In germline, CDR1 is SGHRS, CDR2 YFSETQ. CDR3 length: 11 residues. Written as DNA, the CDR3 is TGCGCCAGCAGCTCCGTCACTGAAGCTTTCTTT. Translation: CASSSVTEAFF.

This clone came up a few times. The rearrangement uses TRBV27 and TRBJ1-1; tentatively, D is TRBD1 (5 bases). The germline V gene encodes CDR1 MNHEY and CDR2 SMNVEV (reference sequence). This CDR3 contains 14 residues. V lost 0 bases and J lost 4, with 9 bases in between. In DNA form, the CDR3 reads TGTGCCAGCAGTTTATCGGGGACTCTCACTGAAGCTTTCTTT. Encoded protein: CASSLSGTLTEAFF.

The chain combines TRBV19 with TRBJ1-4; D gene ambiguous. Looked up from germline, CDR1 is LNHDA and CDR2 is SQIVND (reference sequence). This CDR3 has 13 residues. V lost 6 bases and J 4 bases, leaving 9 bases between the germline ends. For the CDR3, the DNA is TGTGCCAGTAGCCCTCAGGTTAATGAAAAACTGTTTTTT. It specifies CASSPQVNEKLFF.

The rearrangement joins TRBV30 to TRBJ1-2; 9 nucleotides agree with TRBD1. V was clipped by 2 bases and J by 9 bases; unmatched bases: 16. Germline V gene data show CDR1 as GTSNPN and CDR2 as SVGIG (reference sequence). The CDR3 loop spans 16 amino acids. The CDR3 reads CAWSIGQGTGGGRYTF. The DNA for the CDR3 is TGTGCCTGGAGTATAGGACAGGGGACGGGCGGCGGACGCTACACCTTC.

V and J are TRBV30 and TRBJ2-4, with TRBD1 identical over 10 bases. Trimming took 5 bases from V and 7 from J; bases not matched to a gene: 8. CDR1 and CDR2 (germline): GTSNPN, SVGIG (reference sequence). The CDR3 runs 14 residues. CDR3 DNA sequence: TGTGCCTGGGACCCGGGACAGGGGAGGAACATTCAGTACTTC. Translation gives CAWDPGQGRNIQYF. The full variable domain, with the rest looked up from reference TRBV30 and TRBJ2-4, is SQTIHQWPATLVQPVGSPLSLECTVEGTSNPNLYWYRQAAGRGLQLLFYSVGIGQISSEVPQNLSASRPQDRQFILSSKKLLLSDSGFYLCAWDPGQGRNIQYFGAGTRLSVL.

The chain employs TRBV29-1 and TRBJ1-1; no clear D. CDR1 is SQVTM and CDR2 is ANQGSEA in the germline V gene. CDR3 size: 11 residues. The V and J ends lost 3 bases and 7 bases respectively, with 9 bases between them. The CDR3 DNA reads TGCAGCGTTGATTCGGGAGTTGAAGCTTTCTTT. It translates to CSVDSGVEAFF. The variable domain in full, completed from reference TRBV29-1 and TRBJ1-1, reads SAVISQKPSRDICQRGTSLTIQCQVDSQVTMMFWYRQQPGQSLTLIATANQGSEATYESGFVIDKFPISRPNLTFSTLTVSNMSPEDSSIYLCSVDSGVEAFFGQGTRLTVV.

V and J are TRBV18 and TRBJ1-2; D possibly corresponds to TRBD1 (5 bases). Germline loops: CDR1 KGHSH, CDR2 LQKENI. Deletions cut 2 bases from V and 4 bases from J, with 14 bases between. The CDR3 consists of 15 residues. The CDR3 DNA reads TGTGCCAGCTCACCAACCAAGACAGCCCTCTATGGCTACACCTTC. Its translation is CASSPTKTALYGYTF.

The DNA for the CDR3 is TGTGCCAGCAGTACAGGGTTGACCTACGAGCAGTACTTC. Amino acid sequence: CASSTGLTYEQYF. The chain is built from TRBV12-3 or TRBV12-4 and TRBJ2-7; possibly TRBD1 for D (6 bases). The V gene lost 5 bases and the J gene lost 2 bases, with 10 bases spanning the gap. This CDR3 has 13 amino acids.

There are a few counts of this clone. The chain couples TRBV11-2 to TRBJ2-7; the match to TRBD2 covers 14 bases. Germline V gene data show CDR1 as SGHAT and CDR2 as FQNNGV. This CDR3 is 19 amino acids long. Trimming at V came to 3 bases and at J to 2 bases, leaving 12 bases not matched to a gene. The CDR3 DNA sequence: TGTGCCAGCAGCTTTTCGACCGGGACTAGCGGGAGATACCCCTACGAGCAGTACTTC. As protein: CASSFSTGTSGRYPYEQYF.

V usage is TRBV7-2 and J usage is TRBJ2-3; 8 positions match TRBD2. Germline CDR1 SGHTA, CDR2 FQGNSA. CDR3 length: 17 residues. The J segment lost 2 bases and the V segment lost 6 bases, leaving 13 bases of the junction unmatched. The CDR3 bases are TGTGCCAGCAGTTTTCCACGAGCGGGGGAGAACACAGATACGCAGTATTTT. This gives the protein CASSFPRAGENTDTQYF.

This chain links TRBV30 with TRBJ2-1, with TRBD2 identical over 11 bases. CDR1 is GTSNPN and CDR2 is SVGIG in the germline V gene (reference sequence). V lost 1 base, J lost 6 bases, and 8 bases stayed unmatched. The CDR3 has 16 amino acids. The CDR3 sequence is CAWSGYSGRARNEQFF. The CDR3 nucleotides read TGTGCCTGGAGTGGATATAGCGGGAGGGCCCGCAATGAGCAGTTCTTC. The whole variable domain, filled in from reference TRBV30 and TRBJ2-1, reads SQTIHQWPATLVQPVGSPLSLECTVEGTSNPNLYWYRQAAGRGLQLLFYSVGIGQISSEVPQNLSASRPQDRQFILSSKKLLLSDSGFYLCAWSGYSGRARNEQFFGPGTRLTVL.

CDR3 sequence: CASSQDGRESSYNEQFF. The CDR3 DNA is TGCGCCAGCAGCCAAGATGGGCGGGAGAGCTCCTACAATGAGCAGTTCTTC. The chain joins TRBV4-3 to TRBJ2-1; 7 positions agree with TRBD2. The ends lost 0 bases at V and 0 bases at J; junction bases unmatched: 5. The germline V gene encodes CDR1 LGHNA and CDR2 YSLEER. The CDR3 covers 17 residues.

J is TRBJ1-6 and V is TRBV7-9; D is ambiguous. The V end lost 8 bases, the J end lost 5 bases, and 16 bases lay between the germline ends. The CDR3 is 15 amino acids. The V gene's germline CDR1 is SEHNR and CDR2 FQNEAQ (reference sequence). The CDR3 loop is CASRERVADNSPLHF. DNA of the CDR3: TGTGCCAGCCGAGAACGGGTCGCGGATAATTCACCCCTCCACTTT.

The V gene is TRBV15, the J gene TRBJ2-3; tentatively, D is TRBD1 (5 bases). Trimming took off 4 bases at V and 2 bases at J, with 10 bases between the two ends. This CDR3 contains 14 residues. Germline CDR1 and CDR2: LNHNV and YYDKDF (reference sequence). CDR3 amino acids: CATSTRVPTDTQYF. The CDR3 coding sequence is TGTGCCACCAGCACCAGGGTTCCCACAGATACGCAGTATTTT.

The chain recombines TRBV2 with TRBJ1-5; no definite D call. Germline CDR1 and CDR2: SNHLY and FYNNEI. Deletions cut 4 bases from V and 10 bases from J, with 20 bases between. This CDR3 is 15 amino acids long. This CDR3 reads CASSVGSFMAFPQHF. CDR3 DNA: TGTGCCAGCAGTGTGGGCAGCTTTATGGCATTCCCCCAGCATTTT.

The DNA for the CDR3 is TGTGCCAGCAGCCCTAGCGGGGGGGGCTCGGATACGCAGTATTTT. This translates into CASSPSGGGSDTQYF. The chain recombines TRBV9 with TRBJ2-3; 12 bases fit TRBD2. The CDR3 is made up of 15 amino acids. J lost 6 bases, V lost 4 bases, and 6 bases had no gene match. Germline values: CDR1 SGDLS, CDR2 YYNGEE.

The chain employs TRBV2 and TRBJ1-4, with D possibly TRBD1 on 5 matching bases. CDR3 length equals 13 residues. The germline V and J ends were trimmed by 4 bases and 7 bases, with 10 bases remaining between them. Per germline, CDR1 SNHLY and CDR2 FYNNEI. The CDR3 is CASSAGALEKLFF. The CDR3 DNA follows: TGTGCCAGCAGTGCTGGGGCGCTTGAAAAACTGTTTTTT.

The sample holds a few counts of this clone. This chain joins TRBV5-1 and TRBJ1-1; 7 nucleotides line up with TRBD1. The CDR3 runs 16 residues. Trimming took 0 bases from V and 0 from J; bases not matched to a gene: 5. Germline CDR1 is SGHRS and CDR2 is YFSETQ. The CDR3 region is CASSLGGTDMNTEAFF. In DNA form, the CDR3 reads TGCGCCAGCAGCTTGGGGGGGACAGACATGAACACTGAAGCTTTCTTT.